The following is a TCR beta chain sequence with its context. Its antigen has not been determined. No qualities accompany the bases; no much larger clone lies one base away. The immunoSEQ Assay, a bias-controlled multiplex PCR, was used to amplify TCRbeta CDR3 regions from genomic DNA. As for how the authors treated the data: The number of nucleated cells in each sample was estimated from the amplification of reference gene primers within the assay. To quantify the absolute abundance of each unique TCRbeta CDR3 rearrangement, sequence reads were collapsed and filtered. For each sample, productive Simpson clonality was calculated as the square root of Simpson's diversity index over productive rearrangements. Drawn from immuneACCESS, this table holds only the in-frame rearrangements with V and J called that TCRdb kept. Clones are partly lost; checked studies trace under half to an unresolved V gene and leave the rest unexplained. The V and J calls and clone size come from that table; D and trimming were worked out from the DNA. This sample comprises roughly 200,000 clones, roughly 84% of them detected only once. Of the sample, 4.9% falls within the top ten clones.

This sample is part of a study of blood T cell repertoires in COVID-19 (dated by TCRdb to the early 2020s). Background on the whole study: The collaborator samples originated in the United States, Italy and Spain and spanned the acute and convalescent phases of COVID-19. The material from the prospective study consisted of cDNA or gDNA derived from T cells, B-cell-depleted T cells, or PBMCs. HLA class I and class II types, where available, came from metadata supplied by the sample provider rather than from assay-based typing. The dataset comprised deeply sampled blood TCRbeta repertoires from subjects exposed to, actively infected with, or recovered from COVID-19. The samples were drawn from two sources: the first 160 participants of the ongoing ImmuneRACE study, and over 1,000 subjects contributed by 6 global collaborators. The repertoires were released in a freely available public database intended as a resource for research on the immune response to SARS-CoV-2. Sample metadata almost always included a de-identified subject ID, COVID-19 status, age in years and sex. Points the paper makes about the study in general: How much clinical and demographic metadata was included differed by source and by participant, and the metadata was provided uncurated.

CDR1 and CDR2 were assigned from the germline V gene (reference sequence) as LNHDA and SQIVND. V and J are trimmed by 5 bases and 2 bases, and the gene matches miss 9 bases of the junction. The cysteine opens and the phenylalanine closes a CDR3 of 16 amino acids. The kept DNA is CDR3 alone, 48 bases in frame from the first base. Each collaborating institution followed its own protocols to collect whole blood in K2EDTA tubes. For TCRbeta analysis, collaborators shipped samples as frozen whole blood, isolated PBMCs, or DNA extracted from either of those sample types. This sequence originates from an elderly woman with acute or convalescent COVID-19. The receptor chain draws on TRBV19 and TRBJ1-5, with TRBD1 identical over 7 junction bases. The sample was peripheral blood. The sequenced DNA is TGTGCCAGTAGTCTGAGAACAGGGGCTGGCAATCAGCCCCAGCATTTT. Its protein is CASSLRTGAGNQPQHF.